This is a list of T cell receptor beta chains from one sample in a study of beta chain features in type 1 diabetes. Sequencing used immunoSEQ multiplex PCR; TCRdb keeps in-frame clones, though not all of them. The sample includes some 150,000 clones, approximately 13% seen only once; the top ten take 1.3%. Sequenced: central memory CD4+ T cells from blood. The receptors here all came from a man aged 18 to 29 with type 1 diabetes. Each CDR3 is given with its conserved first and last residue.

v_call	j_call	cdr3_aa
TRBV30	TRBJ2-6	CASLLSGANVLTF
TRBV7-2	TRBJ1-2	CASSPDRGSGYTF
TRBV18	TRBJ2-5	CASSPPEGAAETQYF
TRBV10-1	TRBJ2-3	CASSLQPGLGTDTQYF
TRBV7-6	TRBJ2-1	CASSLNAGGSDNEQFF
TRBV2	TRBJ1-2	CASSDSGQNYGYTF
TRBV5-6	TRBJ1-1	CASSLLGRAEAFF
TRBV7-9	TRBJ2-7	CASSRETIGEQYF
TRBV23-1	TRBJ2-1	CASSPIESCGGLNEQFF
TRBV25-1	TRBJ1-1	CASSDVGSEAFF
TRBV30	TRBJ1-6	CAWSQWGLSSYNSPLHF
TRBV7-2	TRBJ1-1	CASSYQGGTEAFF
TRBV28	TRBJ2-7	CATLARGQASYEQYF